These 29 T cell receptor beta chains share one sample of origin, sequenced in a study of blood T cell repertoires in COVID-19. The method was immunoSEQ multiplex PCR; TCRdb's version includes in-frame clones alone and lacks a portion of them. Counted here are under 250,000 clones, roughly nine tenths occurring once; the ten biggest clones make up 5.5% to 6.5%. Input material: peripheral blood. These receptors were obtained from a man between 60 and 75 years old who had recovered from COVID-19.

In its sample, this clone was seen once. The chain has TRBV7-9 and TRBJ2-2, with D possibly matching TRBD2 (6 bases). V was cut by 6 bases and J by 6 bases, with 11 bases left in between. This CDR3 is built from 13 residues. Looked up from germline, CDR1 is SEHNR and CDR2 is FQNEAQ (reference sequence). CDR3 in amino acids: CASSRREAGELFF. CDR3 DNA sequence: TGTGCCAGCAGTCGAAGGGAGGCCGGGGAGCTGTTTTTT.

The chain combines TRBV6-4 with TRBJ1-3; no clear D gene. The V end lost 4 bases, the J end lost 4 bases, and 20 bases lay between the germline ends. The germline gives CDR1 MRHNA, CDR2 SNTAGT. The CDR3 totals 17 residues. The CDR3 bases are TGTGCCAGCAGTGTTCCCACGGACCGTCGGGAAGGAAACACCATATATTTT. This codes for CASSVPTDRREGNTIYF.

The chain employs TRBV6-2 or TRBV6-3 and TRBJ1-1, with D unclear. This CDR3 contains 13 residues. Germline CDR1 MNHEY, CDR2 SVGEGT. Trimming took 5 bases from V and 4 from J, leaving 11 bases between them. CDR3 sequence reads: CASSQDEGTEAFF. The CDR3 nucleotides read TGTGCCAGCAGTCAGGATGAGGGCACTGAAGCTTTCTTT.

CDR3 residues: CASSQAKDRAGGYTF. The DNA for the CDR3 is TGCGCCAGCAGCCAAGCAAAGGACAGGGCTGGAGGCTACACCTTC. The chain links TRBV4-1 to TRBJ1-2; TRBD1 aligns across 8 bases. The CDR3 runs 15 residues. J was trimmed by 8 bases and V by 1 base; bases with no gene match: 9. Germline V gene lookup returns CDR1 MGHRA and CDR2 YSYEKL.

This CDR3 is CASSLVGGGVTEKLFF. The CDR3 bases are TGTGCCAGCAGCTTGGTCGGAGGGGGCGTCACTGAAAAACTGTTTTTT. The rearrangement uses TRBV5-6 and TRBJ1-4; 7 positions match TRBD1. J gave up 7 bases and V 0 bases, and 9 bases lay outside the gene matches. The CDR3 covers 16 residues. Germline V gives CDR1 SGHDT, CDR2 YYEEEE.

This clone was recorded once. This chain connects TRBV5-1 to TRBJ2-3; D is perhaps TRBD2 (5 bases). The CDR3 length is 14 residues. Trimming left V 5 bases short and J 0 bases short, with 10 bases between. Looked up from germline, CDR1 is SGHRS and CDR2 is YFSETQ. The CDR3 region has the DNA TGCGCCAGCAGGGTCGACTACAGCACAGATACGCAGTATTTT. It specifies CASRVDYSTDTQYF.

This chain's CDR3 is CASSLRELLSEQYF. The CDR3 DNA sequence: TGTGCCAGCAGCTTGCGGGAGTTGTTGAGCGAGCAGTACTTC. The V call is TRBV7-2, the J call TRBJ2-7, with 7 bases matching TRBD2. The V segment lost 3 bases and the J segment 6 bases; nucleotides outside the gene matches: 8. Per the germline V gene, CDR1 is SGHTA and CDR2 is FQGNSA. This CDR3 region has 14 residues.

This chain links TRBV7-8 with TRBJ2-2, with 7 bases aligning to TRBD1. Germline V gives CDR1 SGHVS, CDR2 FQNEAQ. This CDR3 has 16 amino acids. The V segment lost 1 base and the J segment 4 bases; nucleotides outside the gene matches: 6. The CDR3 nucleotides are TGTGCCAGCAGCTTAGGACAGGGATTGGCCACCGGGGAGCTGTTTTTT. Its protein is CASSLGQGLATGELFF.

This chain connects TRBV13 to TRBJ2-1; D call uncertain. This CDR3 contains 14 residues. The V gene's germline CDR1 is PRHDT and CDR2 FYEKMQ (reference sequence). V was shortened by 5 bases and J by 0 bases, with 8 bases between the two germline ends. The CDR3 sequence: CASSPRRSYNEQFF. In DNA, the CDR3 is TGTGCCAGCAGCCCTCGTCGCTCCTACAATGAGCAGTTCTTC.

This clone was counted at least ten times. V is TRBV5-6 and J is TRBJ1-5; D is perhaps TRBD1 (5 bases). CDR1 SGHDT and CDR2 YYEEEE come from the germline V gene. V was shortened by 4 bases and J by 7 bases, with 18 bases between the two germline ends. The CDR3 extends over 15 amino acids. The CDR3 coding sequence is TGTGCCAGCAGCGGGCGGGGCGTATTGGCCCAGCCCCAGCATTTT. Protein sequence: CASSGRGVLAQPQHF. Filled out from reference TRBV5-6 and TRBJ1-5, the complete variable domain reads DAGVTQSPTHLIKTRGQQVTLRCSPKSGHDTVSWYQQALGQGPQFIFQYYEEEERQRGNFPDRFSGHQFPNYSSELNVNALLLGDSALYLCASSGRGVLAQPQHFGDGTRLSIL.

V gene TRBV2 combines with J gene TRBJ2-7; D is perhaps TRBD2 (6 bases). Germline V gene lookup returns CDR1 SNHLY and CDR2 FYNNEI. Trimming took off 6 bases at V and 6 bases at J, with 15 bases between the two ends. The CDR3 is 13 amino acids. The CDR3 DNA sequence: TGTGCCAGCAGGTCCCGTGGGGGAGGCGAGCAGTACTTC. Residues: CASRSRGGGEQYF.

The chain carries TRBV12-3 or TRBV12-4 and TRBJ1-1, with 8 bases aligning to TRBD1. The junction had 1 base not matched to a gene; V was cut back by 2 bases and J by 11 bases. The CDR3 length is 11 residues. CDR3 coding DNA: TGTGCCAGCAGTTTACAGGGGGCGGCTTTCTTT. Amino acids: CASSLQGAAFF.

This chain links TRBV28 with TRBJ2-1; a possible D gene is TRBD1 (6 bases). The CDR3 is 12 amino acids. Germline loops: CDR1 MDHEN, CDR2 SYDVKM. The V end was cut by 5 bases, the J end by 10 bases, with 12 bases between. CDR3 protein: CASSTGFREQFF. CDR3 coding DNA: TGTGCCAGCAGTACAGGGTTTAGGGAGCAGTTCTTC.

This chain joins TRBV7-2 and TRBJ2-7; D may be TRBD2 (5 bases). The V and J ends lost 5 bases and 4 bases respectively, with 15 bases between them. The germline V gene encodes CDR1 SGHTA and CDR2 FQGNSA. There are 14 residues in the CDR3. The CDR3 sequence: CASSLSRVTYEQYF. The DNA of the CDR3 is TGTGCCAGCAGCCTATCGAGGGTCACGTACGAGCAGTACTTC.

This rearrangement joins TRBV5-1 to TRBJ1-5; D is perhaps TRBD1 (5 bases). The CDR3 has 13 amino acids. Germline loops: CDR1 SGHRS, CDR2 YFSETQ. V shed 5 bases and J shed 0 bases, with 6 bases lying between them. The CDR3 reads CASRQDSNQPQHF. CDR3 in DNA: TGCGCCAGCAGACAGGATAGCAATCAGCCCCAGCATTTT.

The rearrangement uses TRBV5-1 and TRBJ2-1, with TRBD1 identical over 8 bases. V shed 4 bases, J shed 8 bases, and the junction held 11 bases outside the gene matches. The CDR3 length is 15 residues. The germline gives CDR1 SGHRS, CDR2 YFSETQ. The CDR3 DNA sequence: TGCGCCAGCAGCGCACGGACAGGGCCTGGGTATGAGCAGTTCTTC. This translates into CASSARTGPGYEQFF.

The chain links TRBV5-4 to TRBJ1-1; TRBD1 is a possible D gene (5 bases). CDR1 and CDR2 (germline): SGHNT, YYREEE (reference sequence). The CDR3 extends over 15 amino acids. V was cut by 4 bases and J by 6 bases, with 19 bases left in between. Here the CDR3 DNA reads TGTGCCAGCAGCGCCTCTCAGGGTGTAGTCCCTGAAGCTTTCTTT. This sequence encodes CASSASQGVVPEAFF.

The rearrangement uses TRBV7-8 and TRBJ1-5; D perhaps matches TRBD1 (6 bases). There are 16 residues in the CDR3. Germline V gene lookup returns CDR1 SGHVS and CDR2 FQNEAQ. The V gene lost 1 base and the J gene lost 6 bases, with 16 bases spanning the gap. The CDR3 coding sequence is TGTGCCAGCAGCTTAGTTGGGGGGGCAAGGGTTCAGCCCCAGCATTTT. Translating it yields CASSLVGGARVQPQHF.

J is TRBJ2-3 and V is TRBV9; TRBD1 is a possible D gene (6 bases). The CDR3 covers 14 residues. In germline, CDR1 is SGDLS, CDR2 YYNGEE. V lost 3 bases, J lost 5 bases, and 13 bases lay in between. As DNA, the CDR3 is TGTGCCAGCAGCGATCGACAGGCGGAAGATACGCAGTATTTT. This sequence encodes CASSDRQAEDTQYF. Using reference TRBV9 and TRBJ2-3 for the parts outside the CDR3, the full variable domain is DSGVTQTPKHLITATGQRVTLRCSPRSGDLSVYWYQQSLDQGLQFLIQYYNGEERAKGNILERFSAQQFPDLHSELNLSSLELGDSALYFCASSDRQAEDTQYFGPGTRLTVL.

V gene TRBV27 combines with J gene TRBJ2-2; D gene unclear. CDR1 is MNHEY and CDR2 is SMNVEV in the germline V gene (reference sequence). Trimming stripped 3 bases from V and 0 bases from J, with 11 bases between. The CDR3 sequence is 16 residues long. The CDR3 sequence: CASSLRPPTNTGELFF. The CDR3 nucleotides read TGTGCCAGCAGTTTGAGGCCGCCGACGAACACCGGGGAGCTGTTTTTT.

With regard to this clone: This same CDR3 is encoded by further DNA sequences in the sample. The rearrangement uses TRBV4-1 and TRBJ2-5; the D gene is possibly TRBD1 (6 bases). Looked up from germline, CDR1 is MGHRA and CDR2 is YSYEKL. This CDR3 is built from 15 residues. Trimming shortened V by 0 bases and J by 5 bases, and 13 bases separated the two germline ends. The CDR3 nucleotides are TGCGCCAGCAGCCAAGACGGACAGAGGGGGGAGACCCAGTACTTC. Its translation is CASSQDGQRGETQYF.

The chain uses TRBV5-6 and TRBJ1-1, with D uncertain. Germline CDR1 and CDR2: SGHDT and YYEEEE. The CDR3 loop spans 14 amino acids. V dropped 4 bases and J dropped 1 base, with 11 bases sitting between them. CDR3 nucleotides: TGTGCCAGCAGCCCCCGGGGAGGGAACACTGAAGCTTTCTTT. This encodes CASSPRGGNTEAFF.

This chain connects TRBV19 to TRBJ2-1, with TRBD2 matching over 8 bases. This CDR3 is 14 amino acids long. V shed 6 bases and J 7 bases; nucleotides not matched to a gene: 8. The V gene's germline CDR1 is LNHDA and CDR2 SQIVND (reference sequence). The CDR3 region has the DNA TGTGCCAGTAGGACGAGCGGGGGTCGAAATGAGCAGTTCTTC. Protein sequence: CASRTSGGRNEQFF.

A note on this clone: This sample also contains other DNA sequences that code for the same CDR3. V gene TRBV6-5 combines with J gene TRBJ1-5, with 9 bases identical to TRBD1. The CDR3 length is 15 residues. With 6 bases clipped from V and 6 bases from J, the junction kept 9 bases outside the gene matches. The germline gives CDR1 MNHEY, CDR2 SVGAGI. The CDR3 protein is CASSRGQGRGQPQHF. The DNA of the CDR3 is TGTGCCAGCAGCCGCGGACAGGGGAGAGGTCAGCCCCAGCATTTT.

The chain combines TRBV4-1 with TRBJ2-7, with D maybe TRBD2 (6 bases). V was trimmed by 4 bases and J by 7 bases, leaving 14 bases between them. Germline values: CDR1 MGHRA, CDR2 YSYEKL. This CDR3 has 13 amino acids. The CDR3 region has the DNA TGCGCCAGCAGCCTTAGCGGCGGAGGGGAGCAGTACTTC. This gives the protein CASSLSGGGEQYF.

V is TRBV7-9 and J is TRBJ1-2; tentative D call: TRBD1 (5 bases). V was pared by 3 bases and J by 2 bases, with 10 bases between. This CDR3 contains 14 residues. Germline CDR1 and CDR2: SEHNR and FQNEAQ (reference sequence). CDR3 sequence reads: CASSFPGRNYGYTF. The CDR3 region has the DNA TGTGCCAGCAGCTTCCCAGGGAGGAACTATGGCTACACCTTC.

The gene calls are TRBV18 and TRBJ1-2; D is perhaps TRBD1 (5 bases). V lost 3 bases, J lost 0 bases, and 14 bases lay in between. The germline gives CDR1 KGHSH, CDR2 LQKENI. The CDR3 is 16 residues long. Here the CDR3 reads CASSPGGGTANYGYTF. CDR3 in DNA: TGTGCCAGCTCACCCGGGGGGGGTACCGCTAACTATGGCTACACCTTC.

The CDR3 loop reads CASSEQGVYGYTF. The CDR3 DNA is TGTGCCAGCAGTGAACAGGGGGTTTATGGCTACACCTTC. This sequence joins TRBV12-3 or TRBV12-4 and TRBJ1-2, with TRBD1 identical over 8 bases. This CDR3 comprises 13 residues. V lost 5 bases, J lost 5 bases, and 4 bases stayed unmatched.

The chain employs TRBV20-1 and TRBJ2-5; D is unclear. This CDR3 comprises 14 residues. Per germline, CDR1 DFQATT and CDR2 SNEGSKA (reference sequence). V lost 3 bases, J lost 3 bases, and 14 bases lay in between. The CDR3 DNA reads TGCAGTGCTAGTCGATTTTTCGGTGAAGAGACCCAGTACTTC. This encodes CSASRFFGEETQYF.